Here is one T cell receptor (beta chain) with its context. The data stem from a study of blood T cell repertoires in COVID-19. Across the whole study: Some COVID-19 samples were acute and others convalescent; all came from the United States, Italy and Spain. The cDNA or gDNA used as material had been derived from T cells, B-cell-depleted T cells, or PBMCs.

Authors' processing steps: Cell counts per sample came from amplifying reference gene primers. Measured with immunoSEQ multiplex PCR; TCRdb has only the in-frame clones, and not every one. V, J and clone size reflect that table, while D and trimming were determined from the DNA. The sample lists 140,000 or so clones, roughly 80% occurring once. Germline-derived CDR1 and CDR2 are MNHEY and SVGAGI. V dropped 1 base and J dropped 7 bases, with 11 bases sitting between them. The CDR3 is made up of 14 amino acids. The V gene is TRBV6-5, the J gene TRBJ2-1, with D perhaps matching TRBD1 (7 bases). Sequencing was carried out using peripheral blood. The sequence came from a man aged 45-65 years with active or convalescent COVID-19. The CDR3 sequence: CASSYYRGGNEQFF. DNA for the CDR3: TGTGCCAGCAGTTACTACAGGGGAGGAAATGAGCAGTTCTTC.